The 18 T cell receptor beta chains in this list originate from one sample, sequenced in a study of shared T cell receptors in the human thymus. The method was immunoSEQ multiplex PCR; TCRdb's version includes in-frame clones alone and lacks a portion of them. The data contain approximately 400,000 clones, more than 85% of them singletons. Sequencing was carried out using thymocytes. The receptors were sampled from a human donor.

CDR3 sequence: CASSMKPGPEGYEQYF. For the CDR3, the DNA is TGTGCCAGTAGTATGAAACCGGGACCCGAGGGCTACGAGCAGTACTTC. This chain uses TRBV19 with TRBJ2-7; either TRBD1 or TRBD2 may supply D (5 bases each). The V gene's germline CDR1 is LNHDA and CDR2 SQIVND (reference sequence). Trimming left V 3 bases short and J 3 bases short, with 18 bases between. This CDR3 spans 16 amino acids.

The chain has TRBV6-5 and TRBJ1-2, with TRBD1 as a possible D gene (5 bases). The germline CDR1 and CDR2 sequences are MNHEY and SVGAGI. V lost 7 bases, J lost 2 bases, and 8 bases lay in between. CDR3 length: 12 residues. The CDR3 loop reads CASMGQNYGYTF. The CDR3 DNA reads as TGTGCCAGCATGGGGCAGAACTATGGCTACACCTTC.

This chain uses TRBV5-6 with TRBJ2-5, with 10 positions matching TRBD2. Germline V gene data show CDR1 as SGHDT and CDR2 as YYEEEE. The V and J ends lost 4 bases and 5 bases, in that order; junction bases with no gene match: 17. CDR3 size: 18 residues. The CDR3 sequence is CASSGSWLAGDRRETQYF. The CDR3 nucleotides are TGTGCCAGCAGCGGTTCGTGGCTAGCGGGAGATAGGAGGGAGACCCAGTACTTC.

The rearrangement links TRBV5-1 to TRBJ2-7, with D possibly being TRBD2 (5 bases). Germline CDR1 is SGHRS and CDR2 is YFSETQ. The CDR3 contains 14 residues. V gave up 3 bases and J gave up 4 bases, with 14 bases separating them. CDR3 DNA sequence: TGCGCCAGCAGCTCCAATAGCGACGTTTACGAGCAGTACTTC. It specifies CASSSNSDVYEQYF. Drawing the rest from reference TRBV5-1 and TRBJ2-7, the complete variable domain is KAGVTQTPRYLIKTRGQQVTLSCSPISGHRSVSWYQQTPGQGLQFLFEYFSETQRNKGNFPGRFSGRQFSNSRSEMNVSTLELGDSALYLCASSSNSDVYEQYFGPGTRLTVT.

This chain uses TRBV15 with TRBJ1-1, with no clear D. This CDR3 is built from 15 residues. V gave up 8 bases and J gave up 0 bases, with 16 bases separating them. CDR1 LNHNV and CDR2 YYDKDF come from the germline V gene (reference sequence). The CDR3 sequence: CATSVRDTMNTEAFF. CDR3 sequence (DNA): TGTGCCACCTCAGTGAGGGATACCATGAACACTGAAGCTTTCTTT.

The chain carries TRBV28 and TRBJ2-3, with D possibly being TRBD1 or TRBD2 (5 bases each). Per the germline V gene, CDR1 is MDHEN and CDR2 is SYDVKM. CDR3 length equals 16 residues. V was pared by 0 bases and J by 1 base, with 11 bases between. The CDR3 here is CASSLWGDLGTDTQYF. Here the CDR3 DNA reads TGTGCCAGCAGTTTATGGGGGGACCTGGGCACAGATACGCAGTATTTT.

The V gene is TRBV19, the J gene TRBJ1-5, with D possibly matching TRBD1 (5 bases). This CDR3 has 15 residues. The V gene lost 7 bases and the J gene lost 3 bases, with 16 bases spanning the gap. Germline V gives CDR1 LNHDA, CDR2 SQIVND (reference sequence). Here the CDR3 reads CASTPMWGHNQPQHF. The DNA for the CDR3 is TGTGCCAGTACCCCTATGTGGGGCCACAATCAGCCCCAGCATTTT. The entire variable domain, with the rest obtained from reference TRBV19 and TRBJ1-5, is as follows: DGGITQSPKYLFRKEGQNVTLSCEQNLNHDAMYWYRQDPGQGLRLIYYSQIVNDFQKGDIAEGYSVSREKKESFPLTVTSAQKNPTAFYLCASTPMWGHNQPQHFGDGTRLSIL.

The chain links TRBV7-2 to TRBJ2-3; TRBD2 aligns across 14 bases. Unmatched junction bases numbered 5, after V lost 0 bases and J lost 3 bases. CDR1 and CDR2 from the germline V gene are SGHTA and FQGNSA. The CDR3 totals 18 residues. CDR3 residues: CASSLALRLAGGTDTQYF. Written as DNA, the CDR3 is TGTGCCAGCAGCTTAGCGCTTAGACTAGCGGGGGGGACAGATACGCAGTATTTT.

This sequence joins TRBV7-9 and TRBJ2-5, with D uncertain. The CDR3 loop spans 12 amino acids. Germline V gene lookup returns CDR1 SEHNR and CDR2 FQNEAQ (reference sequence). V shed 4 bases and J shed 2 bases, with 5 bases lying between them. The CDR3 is CASSCQQETQYF. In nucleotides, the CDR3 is TGTGCCAGCAGCTGTCAACAAGAGACCCAGTACTTC.

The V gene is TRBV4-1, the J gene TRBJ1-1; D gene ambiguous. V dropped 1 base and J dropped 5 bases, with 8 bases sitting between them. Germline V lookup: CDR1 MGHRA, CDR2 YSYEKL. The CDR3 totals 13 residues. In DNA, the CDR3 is TGCGCCAGCAGCCAAGCCAAGGAAACTGAAGCTTTCTTT. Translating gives CASSQAKETEAFF.

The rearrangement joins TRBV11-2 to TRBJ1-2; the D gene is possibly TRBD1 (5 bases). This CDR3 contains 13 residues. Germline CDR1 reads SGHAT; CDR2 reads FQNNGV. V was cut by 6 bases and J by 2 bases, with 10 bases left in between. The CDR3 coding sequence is TGTGCCAGCAGTTTGGGACGGAACTATGGCTACACCTTC. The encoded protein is CASSLGRNYGYTF.

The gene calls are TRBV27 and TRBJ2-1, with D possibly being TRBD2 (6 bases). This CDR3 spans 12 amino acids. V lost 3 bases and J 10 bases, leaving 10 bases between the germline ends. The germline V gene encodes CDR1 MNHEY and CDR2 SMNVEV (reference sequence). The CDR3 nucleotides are TGTGCCAGCAGTTTCCTTAGCGGCGAGCAGTTCTTC. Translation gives CASSFLSGEQFF.

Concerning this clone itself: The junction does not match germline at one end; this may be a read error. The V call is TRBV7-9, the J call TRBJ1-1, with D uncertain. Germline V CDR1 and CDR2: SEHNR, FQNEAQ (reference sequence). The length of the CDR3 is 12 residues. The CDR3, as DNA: TGTGCCAGCAGCTTAGCGCAGAACCCCGGGGTCTTT. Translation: CASSLAQNPGVF.

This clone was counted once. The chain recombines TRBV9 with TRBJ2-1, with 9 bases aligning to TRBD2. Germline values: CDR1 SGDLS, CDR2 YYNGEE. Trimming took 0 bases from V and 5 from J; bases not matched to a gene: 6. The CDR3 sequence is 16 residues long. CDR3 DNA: TGTGCCAGCAGCGTAGTGTCGGCTAGCGGGAACAATGAGCAGTTCTTC. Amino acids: CASSVVSASGNNEQFF. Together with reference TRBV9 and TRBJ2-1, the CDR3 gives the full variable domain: DSGVTQTPKHLITATGQRVTLRCSPRSGDLSVYWYQQSLDQGLQFLIQYYNGEERAKGNILERFSAQQFPDLHSELNLSSLELGDSALYFCASSVVSASGNNEQFFGPGTRLTVL.

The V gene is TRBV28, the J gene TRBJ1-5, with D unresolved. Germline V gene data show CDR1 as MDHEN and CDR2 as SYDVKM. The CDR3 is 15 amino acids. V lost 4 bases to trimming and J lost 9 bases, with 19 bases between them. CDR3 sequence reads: CASSSPRHSKGPQHF. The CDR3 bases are TGTGCCAGCAGTTCCCCGAGACACTCCAAAGGGCCCCAGCATTTT.

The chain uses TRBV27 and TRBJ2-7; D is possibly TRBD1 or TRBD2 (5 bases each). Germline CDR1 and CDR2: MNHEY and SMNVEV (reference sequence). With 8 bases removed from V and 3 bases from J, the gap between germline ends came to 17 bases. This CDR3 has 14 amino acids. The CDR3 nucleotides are TGTGCCAGCTCCCCCCCGGGACGGATCTACGAGCAGTACTTC. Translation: CASSPPGRIYEQYF.

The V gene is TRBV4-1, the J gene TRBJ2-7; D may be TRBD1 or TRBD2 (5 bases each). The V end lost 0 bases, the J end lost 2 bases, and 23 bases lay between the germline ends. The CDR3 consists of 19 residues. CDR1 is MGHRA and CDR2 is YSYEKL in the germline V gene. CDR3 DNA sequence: TGCGCCAGCAGCCAAGATGGTGTTCGTGGGGGAGATAAGACCTACGAGCAGTACTTC. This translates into CASSQDGVRGGDKTYEQYF.

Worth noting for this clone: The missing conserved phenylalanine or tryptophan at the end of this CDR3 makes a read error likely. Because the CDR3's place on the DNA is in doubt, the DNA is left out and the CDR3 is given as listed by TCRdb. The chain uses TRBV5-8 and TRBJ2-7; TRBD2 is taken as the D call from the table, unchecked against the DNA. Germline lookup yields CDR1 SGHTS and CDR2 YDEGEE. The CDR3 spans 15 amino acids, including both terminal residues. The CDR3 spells CASRGGDSPNASRHA.